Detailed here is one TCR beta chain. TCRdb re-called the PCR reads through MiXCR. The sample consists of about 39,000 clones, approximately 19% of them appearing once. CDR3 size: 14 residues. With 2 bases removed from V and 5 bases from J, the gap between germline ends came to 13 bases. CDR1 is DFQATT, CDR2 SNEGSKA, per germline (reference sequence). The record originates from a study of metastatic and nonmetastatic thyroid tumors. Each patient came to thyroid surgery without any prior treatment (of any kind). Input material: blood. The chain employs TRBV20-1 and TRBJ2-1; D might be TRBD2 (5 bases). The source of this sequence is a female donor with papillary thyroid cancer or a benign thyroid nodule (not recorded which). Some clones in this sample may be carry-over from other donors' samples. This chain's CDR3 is CSARPGLANNEQFF. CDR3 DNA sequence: TGCAGTGCTAGACCTGGACTGGCTAACAATGAGCAGTTCTTC.